The source of this T cell receptor beta chain is a study of vaccination and CD4 T cells after COVID-19. Study information: Stimulation of the cells used overlapping spike peptide pools from SARS-CoV-2 and from the common cold coronaviruses HCoV-NL63, HCoV-OC43 and HCoV-229E. A CEFX pool, an HIV-1 Nef pool, or else no peptide went into the control cultures.

This clonotype has just a few counts. The antigen remains undetermined. The Oncomine TCR Beta short-read assay sequenced DNA from cultured CD4+ T cells. Using its own MiXCR run on the PCR reads, TCRdb lists one record per CDR3 protein. Here the sample spans about 21,000 distinct CDR3 sequences, under 70% being singletons. The sample's treatment: approximately nine-day PBMC culture with coronavirus spike peptide pools or control peptides (ViraFEST assay). Expansion of antigen-specific T cells with peptide pools by ViraFEST preceded sequencing of TCRs. Whole-study findings and limits: The appearance of a median approximately 90% of reactive clones in convalescent patients occurred only post-vaccination.

This clonotype originated in a human donor who had recovered from COVID-19. Sequences were obtained from CD4+ T cells from blood, cultured in vitro.

The CDR3 sequence: CSATGRGVGRTEAFF. The CDR3 DNA follows: TGCAGTGCTACGGGGCGCGGAGTAGGGAGGACTGAAGCTTTCTTT. V usage is TRBV20-1 and J usage is TRBJ1-1; D may be TRBD1 (5 bases). The germline V gene encodes CDR1 DFQATT and CDR2 SNEGSKA (reference sequence). The CDR3 sequence is 15 residues long. V was cut by 4 bases and J by 5 bases, with 20 bases left in between.